In this sample, the clone carrying this TCR beta chain turned up once. Followed over time, Seattle patients had been enrolled while infection was active. This entry is derived from a study of blood T cell repertoires in COVID-19. Overall study context: Nucleic acid was either cDNA or gDNA, and it came from T cells, B-cell-depleted T cells, or PBMCs.

As handled by the study authors: Reference gene primer amplification gave estimated nucleated cell counts. Clones were read by immunoSEQ multiplex PCR, and TCRdb kept only the in-frame ones, dropping some. V and J calls and clone size are those listed in that table; D and trimming were worked out from the DNA. The profile covers over 200,000 clones, with 75% to 90% appearing a single time and less than 3% taken by the ten largest. Germline V gene sequence: CDR1 KGHDR, CDR2 SFDVKD. V was shortened by 9 bases and J by 4 bases, with 8 bases between the two germline ends. The CDR3 totals 12 residues. This TCR derives from a man aged 25-40 years with COVID-19, enrolled during active disease. The sample taken for sequencing was peripheral blood. The V call is TRBV24-1, the J call TRBJ2-2; D is unresolved. In nucleotides, the CDR3 is TGTGCCACCGGAGACGCCACCGGGGAGCTGTTTTTT. Amino acids: CATGDATGELFF.